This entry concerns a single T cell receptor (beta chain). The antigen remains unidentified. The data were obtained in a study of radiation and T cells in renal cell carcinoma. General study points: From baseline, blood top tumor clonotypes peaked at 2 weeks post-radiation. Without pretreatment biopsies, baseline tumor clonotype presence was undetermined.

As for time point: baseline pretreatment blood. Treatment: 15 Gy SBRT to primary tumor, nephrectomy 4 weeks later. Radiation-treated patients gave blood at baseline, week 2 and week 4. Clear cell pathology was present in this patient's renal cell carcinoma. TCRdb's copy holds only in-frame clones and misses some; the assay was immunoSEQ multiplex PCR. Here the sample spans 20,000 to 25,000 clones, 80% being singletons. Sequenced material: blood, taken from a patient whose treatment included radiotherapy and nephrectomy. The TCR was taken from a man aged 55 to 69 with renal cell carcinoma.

This CDR3 is CASSAPTLTQGSTEAFF. CDR3 sequence (DNA): TGTGCCAGCAGCGCCCCCACCCTGACACAGGGGAGCACTGAAGCTTTCTTT. The rearrangement links TRBV28 to TRBJ1-1; TRBD1 matches at 7 bases. The CDR3 totals 17 residues. With V trimmed by 6 bases and J by 4 bases, 17 bases remained unmatched. Germline-derived CDR1 and CDR2 are MDHEN and SYDVKM.